Shown below are 32 T cell receptor beta chains from a single sample sequenced in a study of T cells in Graves' hyperthyroidism and ophthalmopathy. There were TCR beta CDR3 regions amplified from RNA transcripts. An initial round of RT-PCR targeting the TCR CDR3 relied on the HTBI primer set. TCRdb analysed the multiplex PCR reads with MiXCR anew, one entry per CDR3 protein. The sample has 130,000 or so distinct CDR3 sequences, approximately 20% seen once; the top ten hold around two thirds. Sequenced input: blood. The receptor source for this set is a woman between 50 and 59 years old with Graves' hyperthyroidism that later progressed to Graves' ophthalmopathy.

This clonotype was observed many times. The V and J genes are TRBV12-3 or TRBV12-4 and TRBJ1-2; D not certain. Between the trimmed V and J ends, which lost 2 bases and 4 bases, there was a span of 5 bases. The CDR3 runs 12 residues. The CDR3: CASSLSSYGYTF. CDR3 DNA: TGTGCCAGCAGTTTAAGCAGCTATGGCTACACCTTC.

This clonotype was observed a few times. V is TRBV18 and J is TRBJ1-1, with D maybe TRBD1 (5 bases). The CDR3 covers 16 residues. V shed 0 bases and J shed 0 bases, with 11 bases lying between them. CDR1 KGHSH and CDR2 LQKENI come from the germline V gene. In DNA form, the CDR3 reads TGTGCCAGCTCACCACCGGGGGGGGGAATGAACACTGAAGCTTTCTTT. It translates to CASSPPGGGMNTEAFF.

This clonotype was counted ten times or more. The chain links TRBV5-6 to TRBJ1-1; TRBD1 matches at 8 bases. There are 13 residues in the CDR3. In germline, CDR1 is SGHDT, CDR2 YYEEEE. V lost 2 bases to trimming and J lost 8 bases; unmatched junction nucleotides: 5. DNA of the CDR3: TGTGCCAGCAGCTTCCGACAGGGGAAAGAAGCTTTCTTT. Amino acid sequence: CASSFRQGKEAFF.

This clonotype appeared a few times. The chain couples TRBV9 to TRBJ2-3, with D unresolved. Germline loops: CDR1 SGDLS, CDR2 YYNGEE. V was clipped by 0 bases and J by 6 bases, with 5 bases between them. The CDR3 spans 12 residues. The CDR3, as DNA: TGTGCCAGCAGCGTAGGGGATGATACGCAGTATTTT. This gives the protein CASSVGDDTQYF.

This clonotype was recorded at least ten times. The chain links TRBV28 to TRBJ2-5; tentative D call: TRBD2 (6 bases). The germline V and J ends were trimmed by 1 base and 5 bases, with 14 bases remaining between them. The CDR3 contains 15 residues. CDR1 and CDR2 from the germline V gene are MDHEN and SYDVKM. The CDR3 DNA sequence: TGTGCCAGCAGTTTATTGACTAGTACGGGGGAGACCCAGTACTTC. Amino acid sequence: CASSLLTSTGETQYF.

The chain joins TRBV12-3 or TRBV12-4 to TRBJ1-2, with 7 bases that match TRBD1. This CDR3 has 14 amino acids. Trimming took 5 bases from V and 4 from J; bases not matched to a gene: 7. CDR3 loop: CASSILQGTYGYTF. The CDR3 DNA sequence: TGTGCCAGCAGTATCCTACAGGGGACCTATGGCTACACCTTC.

This clonotype was recorded at least ten times. This chain uses TRBV20-1 with TRBJ1-2, with D unresolved. Germline V lookup: CDR1 DFQATT, CDR2 SNEGSKA (reference sequence). CDR3 length: 12 amino acids. Deletions cut 5 bases from V and 0 bases from J, with 7 bases between. The CDR3 region is CSALDANYGYTF. CDR3 DNA: TGCAGTGCTCTGGATGCTAACTATGGCTACACCTTC.

The chain joins TRBV20-1 to TRBJ2-7, with TRBD2 identical over 7 bases. Germline V gives CDR1 DFQATT, CDR2 SNEGSKA (reference sequence). With V trimmed by 5 bases and J by 6 bases, 7 bases remained unmatched. The CDR3 is made up of 12 amino acids. DNA of the CDR3: TGCAGTGCTGAGAGCGGGGCCCCCGAGCAGTACTTC. Residues: CSAESGAPEQYF.

In its sample, this clonotype was seen many times. CDR3 sequence reads: CASSVGVSYEQYF. CDR3 in DNA: TGTGCCAGCAGCGTCGGCGTCTCCTACGAGCAGTACTTC. The V gene is TRBV9, the J gene TRBJ2-7, with D uncertain. From germline, CDR1 is SGDLS and CDR2 YYNGEE. V lost 2 bases to trimming and J lost 0 bases, with 6 bases between them. The CDR3 spans 13 residues.

In this sample, this clonotype turned up many times. The chain has TRBV6-1 and TRBJ1-1, with 9 positions matching TRBD1. Per the germline V gene, CDR1 is MNHNS and CDR2 is SASEGT. With 7 bases clipped from V and 1 base from J, the junction kept 10 bases outside the gene matches. The CDR3 sequence is 16 residues long. Here the CDR3 DNA reads TGTGCCAGCATTGGGGTGGGACAGGGACCGAACACTGAAGCTTTCTTT. It codes for CASIGVGQGPNTEAFF.

This chain uses TRBV19 with TRBJ2-2; D possibly matches TRBD1 or TRBD2 (5 bases each). This CDR3 region has 15 residues. Looked up from germline, CDR1 is LNHDA and CDR2 is SQIVND (reference sequence). V gave up 4 bases and J gave up 0 bases, with 9 bases separating them. CDR3: CASSTQGANTGELFF. The CDR3 nucleotides are TGTGCCAGTAGTACCCAGGGAGCGAACACCGGGGAGCTGTTTTTT. The entire variable domain, with the rest obtained from reference TRBV19 and TRBJ2-2, is as follows: DGGITQSPKYLFRKEGQNVTLSCEQNLNHDAMYWYRQDPGQGLRLIYYSQIVNDFQKGDIAEGYSVSREKKESFPLTVTSAQKNPTAFYLCASSTQGANTGELFFGEGSRLTVL.

This chain links TRBV9 with TRBJ1-4; the D is unclear. V dropped 6 bases and J dropped 4 bases, with 13 bases sitting between them. CDR1 and CDR2 from the germline V gene are SGDLS and YYNGEE. This CDR3 has 14 amino acids. The CDR3 DNA reads TGTGCCAGCACCCCCGATTGGGATAATGAAAAACTGTTTTTT. Protein: CASTPDWDNEKLFF.

V usage is TRBV3-1 and J usage is TRBJ2-1, with 9 bases fitting TRBD2. The ends lost 1 base at V and 9 bases at J; junction bases unmatched: 7. Germline-derived CDR1 and CDR2 are LGHDT and YNNKEL (reference sequence). The CDR3 totals 15 residues. In DNA form, the CDR3 reads TGTGCCAGCAGCCAAGGGGGACTAGCTCTGGTTGAGCAGTTCTTC. Amino acid sequence: CASSQGGLALVEQFF.

In its sample, this clonotype ranks as medium-sized (0.01 to 0.1%). The chain uses TRBV6-2 or TRBV6-3 and TRBJ2-7; 10 bases map to TRBD2. Per the germline V gene, CDR1 is MNHEY and CDR2 is SVGEGT. The CDR3 is made up of 13 amino acids. V dropped 7 bases and J dropped 3; count of bases not matched to a gene: 3. The CDR3, as DNA: TGTGCCAGCACTAGCGGGAGTGTCTACGAGCAGTACTTC. Encoded protein: CASTSGSVYEQYF.

This clonotype was seen ten or more times. The chain is built from TRBV27 and TRBJ2-5; D gene uncertain. The germline gives CDR1 MNHEY, CDR2 SMNVEV (reference sequence). The CDR3 runs 14 residues. Trimming stripped 1 base from V and 4 bases from J, with 10 bases between. The CDR3 region has the DNA TGTGCCAGCAGTTTATTGTCGGGTGGAGAGACCCAGTACTTC. It encodes CASSLLSGGETQYF.

At least ten counts were recorded for this clonotype. The chain uses TRBV28 and TRBJ2-7; unclear D gene. The CDR3 consists of 12 residues. Germline CDR1 is MDHEN and CDR2 is SYDVKM. Between the trimmed V and J ends, which lost 3 bases and 5 bases, there was a span of 8 bases. The CDR3 sequence is CASSFFDDEQYF. CDR3 bases: TGTGCCAGCAGTTTTTTTGACGACGAGCAGTACTTC.

This rearrangement joins TRBV7-8 to TRBJ1-2; possibly TRBD1 for D (6 bases). The CDR3 extends over 14 amino acids. Trimming shortened V by 4 bases and J by 6 bases, and 15 bases separated the two germline ends. Looked up from germline, CDR1 is SGHVS and CDR2 is FQNEAQ. CDR3 in amino acids: CASSYRTEYHGYTF. DNA of the CDR3: TGTGCCAGCAGCTATCGGACAGAGTACCATGGCTACACCTTC.

The sample holds many counts of this clonotype. J is TRBJ2-4 and V is TRBV7-2, with a possible D match to TRBD1 (6 bases). In germline, CDR1 is SGHTA, CDR2 FQGNSA. V was trimmed by 5 bases and J by 0 bases, leaving 14 bases between them. The CDR3 totals 16 residues. CDR3 sequence: CASSPRGFRAKNIQYF. DNA of the CDR3: TGTGCCAGCAGCCCAAGGGGGTTTCGAGCCAAAAACATTCAGTACTTC.

Notes on this clonotype: This could be a read error, since a much larger clone is one nucleotide away. DNA for the CDR3: TGTGCCAGCAACACCAGGGGGGCCACTGAAGCTTTCTTT. Encoded protein: CASNTRGATEAFF. This chain uses TRBV5-4 with TRBJ1-1, with 7 bases that match TRBD1. The CDR3 contains 13 residues. V gave up 6 bases and J gave up 4 bases; unmatched junction bases: 6. The germline V gene has CDR1 SGHNT and CDR2 YYREEE (reference sequence).

This clonotype showed up many times. The chain recombines TRBV5-5 with TRBJ2-5; D may be TRBD1 (5 bases). This CDR3 region has 11 residues. CDR1 is SGHKS and CDR2 is YYEKEE in the germline V gene (reference sequence). Trimming stripped 4 bases from V and 7 bases from J, with 8 bases between. In nucleotides, the CDR3 is TGTGCCAGCAGCGTTCAGGGGACCCAGTACTTC. Its translation: CASSVQGTQYF.

With respect to this clonotype: This clone may be a read error of a much larger clone one base away. The chain is built from TRBV3-1 and TRBJ2-4; 8 bases agree with TRBD2. This CDR3 region has 12 residues. From germline, CDR1 is LGHDT and CDR2 YNNKEL (reference sequence). In DNA form, the CDR3 reads TGTGCCAGCCGGGGGGGGAAAAGCATTCAGTACTTC. As protein: CASRGGKSIQYF.

This clonotype was observed many times. The chain recombines TRBV18 with TRBJ2-5, with D tentatively TRBD1 or TRBD2 (5 bases each). Germline-derived CDR1 and CDR2 are KGHSH and LQKENI. The length of the CDR3 is 14 residues. V was cut by 5 bases and J by 1 base, with 11 bases left in between. The CDR3 spells CASSGTVLQETQYF. CDR3 nucleotides: TGTGCCAGCTCAGGGACCGTCCTCCAAGAGACCCAGTACTTC.

This clonotype was seen a handful of times. J is TRBJ2-7 and V is TRBV7-2, with D hard to call. Trimming cost V 2 bases and J 2 bases, with 16 bases left between them. Germline CDR1 reads SGHTA; CDR2 reads FQGNSA. The CDR3 spans 16 residues. For the CDR3, the DNA is TGTGCCAGCAGCTTAAAGAGGTGGGGAAATCCCTACGAGCAGTACTTC. Translated, it gives CASSLKRWGNPYEQYF.

This clonotype was observed at least ten times. V usage is TRBV28 and J usage is TRBJ2-7; 10 bases are shared with TRBD2. The CDR3 runs 14 residues. Germline V lookup: CDR1 MDHEN, CDR2 SYDVKM. V was clipped by 6 bases and J by 4 bases; unmatched bases: 6. The CDR3 DNA sequence: TGTGCCAGCAGGGCTAGCGGGAGATTATACGAGCAGTACTTC. Amino acid sequence: CASRASGRLYEQYF.

This clonotype was counted ten times or more. The chain couples TRBV5-1 to TRBJ2-7, with TRBD1 matching over 7 bases. V dropped 4 bases and J dropped 5; count of bases not matched to a gene: 6. The CDR3 loop spans 13 amino acids. Germline V gene lookup returns CDR1 SGHRS and CDR2 YFSETQ. The CDR3 sequence: CASSRDSRDEQYF. The CDR3 nucleotides read TGCGCCAGCAGCCGGGACAGTCGAGACGAGCAGTACTTC.

This chain joins TRBV29-1 and TRBJ1-5; 7 bases are shared with TRBD1. Germline V gene data show CDR1 as SQVTM and CDR2 as ANQGSEA. V gave up 6 bases and J gave up 5 bases; unmatched junction bases: 7. CDR3 length equals 13 residues. Here the CDR3 DNA reads TGCAGCGTATCGGACAGGTTAGATCAGCCCCAGCATTTT. Its translation is CSVSDRLDQPQHF.

The chain uses TRBV7-9 and TRBJ2-6, with TRBD1 matching over 10 bases. Unmatched junction bases numbered 9, after V lost 3 bases and J lost 4 bases. Per germline, CDR1 SEHNR and CDR2 FQNEAQ (reference sequence). The CDR3 loop spans 18 amino acids. The CDR3: CASSFSRDRGEGANVLTF. CDR3 DNA: TGTGCCAGCAGCTTTAGCCGGGACAGGGGTGAGGGGGCCAACGTCCTGACTTTC.

This clonotype was seen a handful of times. The chain is built from TRBV14 and TRBJ2-7, with 10 bases lining up with TRBD1. This CDR3 region has 17 residues. From germline, CDR1 is SGHDN and CDR2 FVKESK. J gave up 4 bases and V 0 bases, and 9 bases lay outside the gene matches. CDR3 in amino acids: CASSQDIRTGGGYEQYF. The DNA for the CDR3 is TGTGCCAGCAGCCAAGATATCAGGACAGGGGGAGGATACGAGCAGTACTTC. The full variable domain, rest sourced from reference TRBV14 and TRBJ2-7, is EAGVTQFPSHSVIEKGQTVTLRCDPISGHDNLYWYRRVMGKEIKFLLHFVKESKQDESGMPNNRFLAERTGGTYSTLKVQPAELEDSGVYFCASSQDIRTGGGYEQYFGPGTRLTVT.

This clonotype was counted at least ten times. This chain links TRBV18 with TRBJ2-2, with D tentatively TRBD1 (5 bases). V was shortened by 3 bases and J by 4 bases, with 12 bases between the two germline ends. The CDR3 is 15 residues long. The germline V gene encodes CDR1 KGHSH and CDR2 LQKENI. The CDR3 is CASSPNQGPTGELFF. In DNA form, the CDR3 reads TGTGCCAGCTCACCGAATCAGGGTCCCACCGGGGAGCTGTTTTTT. Filled out from reference TRBV18 and TRBJ2-2, the complete variable domain reads NAGVMQNPRHLVRRRGQEARLRCSPMKGHSHVYWYRQLPEEGLKFMVYLQKENIIDESGMPKERFSAEFPKEGPSILRIQQVVRGDSAAYFCASSPNQGPTGELFFGEGSRLTVL.

The chain has TRBV28 and TRBJ2-6, with 8 positions matching TRBD1. Trimming cost V 4 bases and J 0 bases; bases outside gene matches: 8. Per germline, CDR1 MDHEN and CDR2 SYDVKM. This CDR3 contains 18 residues. In nucleotides, the CDR3 is TGTGCCAGCAGTTCTACAGGGGGGCGAGGCTCTGGGGCCAACGTCCTGACTTTC. Translating gives CASSSTGGRGSGANVLTF. The variable domain in full, with the rest retrieved from reference TRBV28 and TRBJ2-6, is DVKVTQSSRYLVKRTGEKVFLECVQDMDHENMFWYRQDPGLGLRLIYFSYDVKMKEKGDIPEGYSVSREKKERFSLILESASTNQTSMYLCASSSTGGRGSGANVLTFGAGSRLTVL.

The J gene is TRBJ2-2, the V gene TRBV7-3; no clear D. This CDR3 region has 14 residues. V was shortened by 5 bases and J by 3 bases, with 10 bases between the two germline ends. The germline CDR1 and CDR2 sequences are SGHTA and FQGTGA. Written as DNA, the CDR3 is TGTGCCAGCAGCCCGGCGGCTCACACCGGGGAGCTGTTTTTT. Protein: CASSPAAHTGELFF.

This clonotype was recorded many times. This rearrangement joins TRBV2 to TRBJ1-5, with D uncertain. V was pared by 4 bases and J by 0 bases, with 7 bases between. Germline V gives CDR1 SNHLY, CDR2 FYNNEI. The CDR3 length is 14 residues. In DNA, the CDR3 is TGTGCCAGCAGTGCAGGCTTTAGCAATCAGCCCCAGCATTTT. Amino acid sequence: CASSAGFSNQPQHF.